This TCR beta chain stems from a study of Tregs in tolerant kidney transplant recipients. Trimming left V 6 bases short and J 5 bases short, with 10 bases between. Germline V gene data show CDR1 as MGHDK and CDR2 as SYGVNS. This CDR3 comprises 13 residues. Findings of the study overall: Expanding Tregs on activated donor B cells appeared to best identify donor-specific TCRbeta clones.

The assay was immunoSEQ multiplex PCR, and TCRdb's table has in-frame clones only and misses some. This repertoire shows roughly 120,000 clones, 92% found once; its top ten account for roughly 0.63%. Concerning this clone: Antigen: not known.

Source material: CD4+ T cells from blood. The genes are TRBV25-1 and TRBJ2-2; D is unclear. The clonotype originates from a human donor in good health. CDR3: CASRIPVTGELFF. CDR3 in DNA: TGTGCCAGCAGGATCCCAGTGACCGGGGAGCTGTTTTTT.